This T cell receptor beta chain stems from a study of CD8 T cells in ankylosing spondylitis. Study findings and constraints: According to the report, clones linked to the disease were significantly enriched in matched synovial fluid samples taken from ankylosing spondylitis patients. What seemed typical of ankylosing spondylitis blood was a TCR beta motif built from 7 or 8 highly homologous variants.

This clonotype showed up many times. Its antigen is not known. TCRdb re-analysed the 5' RACE reads in MiXCR, keeping a single row per CDR3 protein. This sample yields approximately 25,000 distinct CDR3 sequences, of which 2.5% to 3% are seen a single time; 6.5% to 9.5% belongs to the top ten. What was sequenced was blood, either unsorted or a sorted T cell fraction (not recorded which). This clonotype was obtained from a female donor with ankylosing spondylitis or in good health (not recorded which).

The CDR3 coding sequence is TGTGCCAGCAGCGTAGGGCCAGGGACCCACGAGCAGTACTTC. Protein sequence: CASSVGPGTHEQYF. The chain combines TRBV9 with TRBJ2-7; either TRBD1 or TRBD2 may supply D (5 bases each). CDR1 is SGDLS, CDR2 YYNGEE, per germline. CDR3 length: 14 amino acids. Trimming removed 0 bases at V and 5 bases at J, with 12 bases between.